This passage covers 9 T cell receptor beta chains from one sample sequenced in a study of chemoradiotherapy in HPV16-positive cancers (dated by TCRdb to 2022 to 2024). Preparation of the library involved the immunoSEQ multiplex PCR assay. TCRdb re-hosts the immuneACCESS table, in-frame sequences only. Its copies lack some clones; in the studies checked, an unresolved V gene accounts for under half of them, and the cause for the rest is not known. Recorded for this sample are 16,000 or so clones; 65% to 80% of them occurred a single time. Of the sample, approximately 8.2% is held by the ten largest clones. Sequencing was performed on tumor tissue, taken from a patient who underwent chemoradiotherapy. The receptors here all came from a human donor with HPV-associated anogenital cancer.

The chain uses TRBV5-1 and TRBJ2-7; TRBD2 is a possible D gene (6 bases). This CDR3 is 13 amino acids long. The germline V gene has CDR1 SGHRS and CDR2 YFSETQ. Trimming cost V 4 bases and J 3 bases, with 11 bases left between them. CDR3 DNA: TGCGCCAGCAGCCCACAGGAGGGCTACGAGCAGTACTTC. Its protein is CASSPQEGYEQYF.

J is TRBJ2-1 and V is TRBV4-1; the match to TRBD2 covers 9 bases. Germline lookup yields CDR1 MGHRA and CDR2 YSYEKL. V shed 1 base and J 6 bases; nucleotides not matched to a gene: 7. The CDR3 is 16 residues long. This CDR3 is CASSQVAAGGVNEQFF. The CDR3 region has the DNA TGCGCCAGCAGCCAAGTCGCTGCGGGAGGGGTCAATGAGCAGTTCTTC.

The chain recombines TRBV7-9 with TRBJ1-5; weak D call: TRBD1 (6 bases). The CDR3 consists of 16 residues. Germline V gene lookup returns CDR1 SEHNR and CDR2 FQNEAQ (reference sequence). Trimming cost V 1 base and J 4 bases, with 14 bases left between them. In nucleotides, the CDR3 is TGTGCCAGCAGCTTAGGAACCGGGACATTGAATCAGCCCCAGCATTTT. Translating it yields CASSLGTGTLNQPQHF. Looking up the rest from reference TRBV7-9 and TRBJ1-5 gives the full variable domain: DTGVSQNPRHKITKRGQNVTFRCDPISEHNRLYWYRQTLGQGPEFLTYFQNEAQLEKSRLLSDRFSAERPKGSFSTLEIQRTEQGDSAMYLCASSLGTGTLNQPQHFGDGTRLSIL.

The rearrangement links TRBV10-2 to TRBJ2-7, with 8 bases fitting TRBD2. Germline V gene lookup returns CDR1 WSHSY and CDR2 SAAADI. Trimming removed 6 bases from V and 3 bases from J; junction bases left unmatched: 4. This CDR3 is built from 13 residues. For the CDR3, the DNA is TGCGCCAGCAGCGGGAGGGTTAGCTACGAGCAGTACTTC. Residues: CASSGRVSYEQYF.

DNA of the CDR3: TGTGCCAGCAGCCTCCTCGGGGGCCCAGCTATTATCAGTGGCTACACCTTC. Translation: CASSLLGGPAIISGYTF. This rearrangement joins TRBV7-2 to TRBJ1-2; the D gene is possibly TRBD1 (6 bases). Germline CDR1 and CDR2: SGHTA and FQGNSA. This CDR3 region has 17 residues. Between the trimmed V and J ends, which lost 5 bases and 7 bases, there was a span of 26 bases. The full variable domain, its missing parts supplied by reference TRBV7-2 and TRBJ1-2, is GAGVSQSPSNKVTEKGKDVELRCDPISGHTALYWYRQSLGQGLEFLIYFQGNSAPDKSGLPSDRFSAERTGGSVSTLTIQRTQQEDSAVYLCASSLLGGPAIISGYTFGSGTRLTVV.

This clone was observed a single time. The V call is TRBV6-5, the J call TRBJ1-5; D possibly corresponds to TRBD1 (6 bases). This CDR3 has 15 amino acids. V lost 0 bases, J lost 7 bases, and 13 bases lay in between. The germline CDR1 and CDR2 sequences are MNHEY and SVGAGI. The chain's CDR3 is CASSYSMGRGQPQHF. DNA of the CDR3: TGTGCCAGCAGTTACTCGATGGGTAGGGGGCAGCCCCAGCATTTT.

J is TRBJ1-1 and V is TRBV6-1, with unresolved D. The germline gives CDR1 MNHNS, CDR2 SASEGT. CDR3 length: 11 amino acids. Trimming shortened V by 5 bases and J by 8 bases, and 9 bases separated the two germline ends. The CDR3 DNA follows: TGTGCCAGCAGTTACGGACGAGAAGCTTTCTTT. As protein: CASSYGREAFF.

V is TRBV7-3 and J is TRBJ2-3; TRBD2 aligns across 7 bases. The CDR3 has 15 residues. The V segment lost 0 bases and the J segment 6 bases; nucleotides outside the gene matches: 6. CDR1 and CDR2 from the germline V gene are SGHTA and FQGTGA. Written as DNA, the CDR3 is TGTGCCAGCAGCTTAACGGGGAGGGCCGGTGATACGCAGTATTTT. Its protein product is CASSLTGRAGDTQYF.

V gene TRBV5-1 combines with J gene TRBJ2-7; 11 bases align to TRBD1. The V and J ends lost 3 bases and 5 bases, in that order; junction bases with no gene match: 4. The CDR3 runs to 14 residues. CDR1 and CDR2 from the germline V gene are SGHRS and YFSETQ. CDR3 DNA sequence: TGCGCCAGCAGCTCAGGACAGGGGGCCCACGAGCAGTACTTC. Protein: CASSSGQGAHEQYF.